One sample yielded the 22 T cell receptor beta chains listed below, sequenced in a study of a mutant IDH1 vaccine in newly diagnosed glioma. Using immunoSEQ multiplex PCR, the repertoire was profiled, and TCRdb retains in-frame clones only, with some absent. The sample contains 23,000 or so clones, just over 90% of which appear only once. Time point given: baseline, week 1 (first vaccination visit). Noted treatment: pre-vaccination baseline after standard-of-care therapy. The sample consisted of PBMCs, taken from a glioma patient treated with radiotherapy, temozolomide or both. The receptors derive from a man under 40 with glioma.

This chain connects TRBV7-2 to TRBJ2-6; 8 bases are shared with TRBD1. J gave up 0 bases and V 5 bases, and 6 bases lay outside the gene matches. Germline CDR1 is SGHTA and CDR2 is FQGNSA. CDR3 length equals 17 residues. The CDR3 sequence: CASSASGGYSGANVLTF. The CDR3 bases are TGTGCCAGCAGCGCTTCAGGGGGCTACTCTGGGGCCAACGTCCTGACTTTC. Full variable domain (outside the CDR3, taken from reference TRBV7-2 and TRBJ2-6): GAGVSQSPSNKVTEKGKDVELRCDPISGHTALYWYRQSLGQGLEFLIYFQGNSAPDKSGLPSDRFSAERTGGSVSTLTIQRTQQEDSAVYLCASSASGGYSGANVLTFGAGSRLTVL.

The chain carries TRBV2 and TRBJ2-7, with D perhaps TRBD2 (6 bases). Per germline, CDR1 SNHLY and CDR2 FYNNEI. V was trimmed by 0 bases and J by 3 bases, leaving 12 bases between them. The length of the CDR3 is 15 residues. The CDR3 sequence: CASSEAGTGGYEQYF. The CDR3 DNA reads TGTGCCAGCAGTGAAGCCGGGACTGGAGGCTACGAGCAGTACTTC.

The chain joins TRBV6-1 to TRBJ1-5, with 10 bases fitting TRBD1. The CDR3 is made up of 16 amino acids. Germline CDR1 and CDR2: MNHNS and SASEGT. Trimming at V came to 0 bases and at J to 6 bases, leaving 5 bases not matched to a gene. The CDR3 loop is CASSEAPGQGFQPQHF. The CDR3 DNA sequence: TGTGCCAGCAGTGAAGCCCCGGGACAGGGGTTTCAGCCCCAGCATTTT.

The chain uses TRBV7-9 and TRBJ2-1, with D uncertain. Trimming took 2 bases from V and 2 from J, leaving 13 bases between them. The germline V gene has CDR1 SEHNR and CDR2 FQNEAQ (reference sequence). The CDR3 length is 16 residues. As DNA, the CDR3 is TGTGCCAGCAGCTTAATCGGCCAGTTCCCCTACAATGAGCAGTTCTTC. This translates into CASSLIGQFPYNEQFF.

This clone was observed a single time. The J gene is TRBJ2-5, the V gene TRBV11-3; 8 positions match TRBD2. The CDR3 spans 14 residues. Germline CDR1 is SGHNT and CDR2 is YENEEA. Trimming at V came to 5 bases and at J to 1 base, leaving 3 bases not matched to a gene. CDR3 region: CASSPGTSQETQYF. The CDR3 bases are TGTGCCAGCAGCCCCGGGACTAGCCAAGAGACCCAGTACTTC.

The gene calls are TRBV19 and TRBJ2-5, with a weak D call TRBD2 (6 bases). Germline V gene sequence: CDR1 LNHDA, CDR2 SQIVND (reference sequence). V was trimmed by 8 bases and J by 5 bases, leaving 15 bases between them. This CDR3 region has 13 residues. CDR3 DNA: TGTGCCAGTGGGTCGACTGGGAGGGAGACCCAGTACTTC. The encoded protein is CASGSTGRETQYF.

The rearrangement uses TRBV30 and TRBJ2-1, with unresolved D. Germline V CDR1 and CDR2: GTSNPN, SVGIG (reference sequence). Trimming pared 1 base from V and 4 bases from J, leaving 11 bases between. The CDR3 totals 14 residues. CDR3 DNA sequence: TGTGCCTGGAGTGGCGCTCCCCTATACAATGAGCAGTTCTTC. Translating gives CAWSGAPLYNEQFF. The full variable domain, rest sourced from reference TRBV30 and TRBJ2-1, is SQTIHQWPATLVQPVGSPLSLECTVEGTSNPNLYWYRQAAGRGLQLLFYSVGIGQISSEVPQNLSASRPQDRQFILSSKKLLLSDSGFYLCAWSGAPLYNEQFFGPGTRLTVL.

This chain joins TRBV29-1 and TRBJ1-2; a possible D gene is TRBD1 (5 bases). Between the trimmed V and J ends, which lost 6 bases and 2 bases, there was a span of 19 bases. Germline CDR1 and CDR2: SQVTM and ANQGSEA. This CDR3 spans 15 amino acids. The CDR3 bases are TGCAGCGTCCGAAGTTCGGCCGCAGGGAACTATGGCTACACCTTC. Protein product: CSVRSSAAGNYGYTF. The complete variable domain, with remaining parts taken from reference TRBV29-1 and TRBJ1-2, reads SAVISQKPSRDICQRGTSLTIQCQVDSQVTMMFWYRQQPGQSLTLIATANQGSEATYESGFVIDKFPISRPNLTFSTLTVSNMSPEDSSIYLCSVRSSAAGNYGYTFGSGTRLTVV.

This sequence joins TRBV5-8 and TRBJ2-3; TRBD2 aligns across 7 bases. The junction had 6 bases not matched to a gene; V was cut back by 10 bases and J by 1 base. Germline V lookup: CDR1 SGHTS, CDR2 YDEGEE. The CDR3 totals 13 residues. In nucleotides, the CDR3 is TGTGCCGGGCCTAGCGGACGCACAGATACGCAGTATTTT. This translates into CAGPSGRTDTQYF.

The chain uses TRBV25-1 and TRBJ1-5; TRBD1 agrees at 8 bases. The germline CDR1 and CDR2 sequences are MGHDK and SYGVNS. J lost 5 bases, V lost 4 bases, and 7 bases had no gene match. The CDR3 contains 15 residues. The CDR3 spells CASSGGQGEYQPQHF. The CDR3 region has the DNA TGTGCCAGCAGTGGTGGACAGGGAGAATATCAGCCCCAGCATTTT.

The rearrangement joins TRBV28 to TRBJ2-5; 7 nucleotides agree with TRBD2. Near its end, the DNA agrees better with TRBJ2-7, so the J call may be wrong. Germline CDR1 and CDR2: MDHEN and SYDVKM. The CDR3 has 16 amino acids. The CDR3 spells CASSLGGVLGSYEQYF. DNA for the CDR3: TGTGCCAGCAGTTTGGGGGGGGTATTGGGCTCCTACGAGCAGTACTTC.

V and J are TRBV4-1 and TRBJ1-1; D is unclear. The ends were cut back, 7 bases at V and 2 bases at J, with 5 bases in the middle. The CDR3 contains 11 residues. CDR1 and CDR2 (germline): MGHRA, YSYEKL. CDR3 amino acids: CASTTNTEAFF. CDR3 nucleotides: TGCGCCAGCACCACCAACACTGAAGCTTTCTTT.

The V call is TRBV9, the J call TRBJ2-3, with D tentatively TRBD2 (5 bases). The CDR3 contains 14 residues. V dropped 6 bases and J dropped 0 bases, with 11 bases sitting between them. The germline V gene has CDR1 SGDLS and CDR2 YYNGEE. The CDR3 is CASTPGGSTDTQYF. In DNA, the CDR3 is TGTGCCAGCACCCCCGGCGGGAGCACAGATACGCAGTATTTT.

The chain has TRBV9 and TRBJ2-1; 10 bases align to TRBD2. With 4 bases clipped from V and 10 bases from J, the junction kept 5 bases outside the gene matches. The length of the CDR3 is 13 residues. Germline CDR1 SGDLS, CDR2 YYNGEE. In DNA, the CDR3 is TGTGCCAGCAGCCCCCGGGGACTAGCGGAGCAGTTCTTC. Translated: CASSPRGLAEQFF. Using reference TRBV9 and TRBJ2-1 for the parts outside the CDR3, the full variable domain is DSGVTQTPKHLITATGQRVTLRCSPRSGDLSVYWYQQSLDQGLQFLIQYYNGEERAKGNILERFSAQQFPDLHSELNLSSLELGDSALYFCASSPRGLAEQFFGPGTRLTVL.

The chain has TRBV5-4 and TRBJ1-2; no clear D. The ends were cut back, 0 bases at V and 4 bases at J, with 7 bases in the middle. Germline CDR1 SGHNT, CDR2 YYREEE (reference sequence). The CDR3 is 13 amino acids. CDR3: CASSLGGTYGYTF. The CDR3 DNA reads TGTGCCAGCAGCTTGGGAGGAACCTATGGCTACACCTTC.

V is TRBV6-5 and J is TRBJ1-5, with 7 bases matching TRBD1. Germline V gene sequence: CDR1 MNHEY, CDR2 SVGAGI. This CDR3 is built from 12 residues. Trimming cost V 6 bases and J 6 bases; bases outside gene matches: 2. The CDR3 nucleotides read TGTGCCAGCAGAACAGGGGTTCAGCCCCAGCATTTT. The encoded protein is CASRTGVQPQHF.

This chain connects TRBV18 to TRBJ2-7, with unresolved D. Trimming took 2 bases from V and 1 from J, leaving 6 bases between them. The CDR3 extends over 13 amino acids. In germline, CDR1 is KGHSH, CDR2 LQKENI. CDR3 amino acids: CASSPDESYEQYF. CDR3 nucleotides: TGTGCCAGCTCACCAGATGAATCCTACGAGCAGTACTTC. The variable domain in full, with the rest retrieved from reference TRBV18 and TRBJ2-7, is NAGVMQNPRHLVRRRGQEARLRCSPMKGHSHVYWYRQLPEEGLKFMVYLQKENIIDESGMPKERFSAEFPKEGPSILRIQQVVRGDSAAYFCASSPDESYEQYFGPGTRLTVT.

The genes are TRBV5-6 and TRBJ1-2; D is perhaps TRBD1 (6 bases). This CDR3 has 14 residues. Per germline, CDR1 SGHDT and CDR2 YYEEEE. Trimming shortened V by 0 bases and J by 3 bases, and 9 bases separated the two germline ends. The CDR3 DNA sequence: TGTGCCAGCAGCTTGGAAGGGGGTCACTATGGCTACACCTTC. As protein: CASSLEGGHYGYTF.

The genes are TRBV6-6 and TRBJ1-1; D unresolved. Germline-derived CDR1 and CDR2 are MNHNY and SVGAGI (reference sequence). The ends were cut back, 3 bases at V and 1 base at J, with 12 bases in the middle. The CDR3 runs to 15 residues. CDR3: CASSYPGRENTEAFF. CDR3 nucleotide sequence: TGTGCCAGCAGTTATCCCGGACGGGAGAACACTGAAGCTTTCTTT.

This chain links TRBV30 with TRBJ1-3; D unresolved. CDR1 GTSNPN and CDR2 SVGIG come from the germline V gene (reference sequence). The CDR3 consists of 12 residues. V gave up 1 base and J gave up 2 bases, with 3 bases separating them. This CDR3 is CAWSAPGNTIYF. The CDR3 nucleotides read TGTGCCTGGAGTGCTCCTGGAAACACCATATATTTT.

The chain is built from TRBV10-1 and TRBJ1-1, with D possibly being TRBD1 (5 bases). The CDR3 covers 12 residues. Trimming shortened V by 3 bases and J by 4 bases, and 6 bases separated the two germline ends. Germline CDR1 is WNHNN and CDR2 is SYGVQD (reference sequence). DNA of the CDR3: TGCGCCAGCAGTGAAGGGGTCACTGAAGCTTTCTTT. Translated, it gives CASSEGVTEAFF.

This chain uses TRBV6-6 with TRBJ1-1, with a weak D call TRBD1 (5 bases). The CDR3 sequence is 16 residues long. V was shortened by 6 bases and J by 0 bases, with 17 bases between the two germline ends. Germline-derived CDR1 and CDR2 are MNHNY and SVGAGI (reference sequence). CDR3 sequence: CASSLQVGTLNTEAFF. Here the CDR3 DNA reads TGTGCCAGCAGCTTACAAGTGGGGACCCTGAACACTGAAGCTTTCTTT.